This TCR beta chain is from a study of CXCR3-negative and CXCR3-positive naive CD8 T cells. The study, taken as a whole, reports: Hydrophobicity of TRB CDR3s was greater in CXCR3-positive naive cells than in CXCR3-negative naive cells.

The TRB libraries of cDNA were built by UMI-labeled 5' RACE. TCRdb re-called the 5' RACE reads; one entry per CDR3 protein, DNA not given. The sample table includes about 89,000 distinct CDR3 sequences. Each CD8+ T cell subset was sorted in triplicate, hundreds of thousands of cells each. On this clonotype itself: The antigen is unknown.

The receptor comes from a human donor in good health. Some clones in this sample may be carry-over from other donors' samples. The sample was naive CXCR3+ CD8+ T cells from blood. Documented subset: CD45RO-CCR7+CD27+CD95- naive CD8+ T cells expressing CXCR3 (TNR3+).

CDR3 sequence reads: CASSVSTGDHTEAFF. The V gene is TRBV9, the J gene TRBJ1-1; with no DNA, the TCRdb D assignment of TRBD1 cannot be verified. The CDR3 covers 15 residues. Germline V CDR1 and CDR2: SGDLS, YYNGEE.